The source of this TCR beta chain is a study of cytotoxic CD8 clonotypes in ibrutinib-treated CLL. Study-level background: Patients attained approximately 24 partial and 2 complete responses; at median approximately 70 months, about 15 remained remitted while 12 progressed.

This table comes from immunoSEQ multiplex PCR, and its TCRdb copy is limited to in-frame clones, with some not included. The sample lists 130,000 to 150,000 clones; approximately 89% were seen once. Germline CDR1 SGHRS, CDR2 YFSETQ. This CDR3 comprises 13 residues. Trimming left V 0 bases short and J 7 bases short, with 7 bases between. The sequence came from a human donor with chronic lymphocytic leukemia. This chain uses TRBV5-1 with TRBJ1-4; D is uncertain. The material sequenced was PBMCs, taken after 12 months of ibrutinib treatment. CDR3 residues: CASSLAEGEKLFF. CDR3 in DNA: TGCGCCAGCAGCTTGGCGGAGGGTGAAAAACTGTTTTTT. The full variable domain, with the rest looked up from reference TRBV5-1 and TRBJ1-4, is KAGVTQTPRYLIKTRGQQVTLSCSPISGHRSVSWYQQTPGQGLQFLFEYFSETQRNKGNFPGRFSGRQFSNSRSEMNVSTLELGDSALYLCASSLAEGEKLFFGSGTQLSVL.